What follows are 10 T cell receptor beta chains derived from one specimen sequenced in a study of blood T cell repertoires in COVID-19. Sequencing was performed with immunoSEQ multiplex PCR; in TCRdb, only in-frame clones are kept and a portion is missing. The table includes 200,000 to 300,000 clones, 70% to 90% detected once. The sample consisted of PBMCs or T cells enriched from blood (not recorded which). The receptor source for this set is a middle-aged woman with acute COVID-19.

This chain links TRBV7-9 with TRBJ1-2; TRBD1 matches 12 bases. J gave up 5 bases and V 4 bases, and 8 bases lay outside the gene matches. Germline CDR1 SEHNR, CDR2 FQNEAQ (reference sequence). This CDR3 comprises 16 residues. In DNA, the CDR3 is TGTGCCAGCAGCTACAATCCGGGACAGGGGGCTTATGGCTACACCTTC. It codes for CASSYNPGQGAYGYTF.

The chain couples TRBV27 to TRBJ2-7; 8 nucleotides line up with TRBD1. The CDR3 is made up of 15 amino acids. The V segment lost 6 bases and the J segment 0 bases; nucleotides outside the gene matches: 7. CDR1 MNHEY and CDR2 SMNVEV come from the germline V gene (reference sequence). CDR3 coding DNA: TGTGCCAGCAGCCTAGGACAGGGAACCTCCTACGAGCAGTACTTC. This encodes CASSLGQGTSYEQYF.

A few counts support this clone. This CDR3 is CASSLSGLADSYEQYF. CDR3 in DNA: TGTGCCAGCAGCTTATCGGGACTAGCGGACTCCTACGAGCAGTACTTC. The rearrangement uses TRBV11-3 and TRBJ2-7, with TRBD2 identical over 11 bases. J was trimmed by 0 bases and V by 2 bases; bases with no gene match: 3. The germline gives CDR1 SGHNT, CDR2 YENEEA. The CDR3 totals 16 residues.

The CDR3 is CAISESQGSTEAFF. The CDR3 nucleotides read TGTGCCATCAGTGAGTCCCAGGGGAGCACTGAAGCTTTCTTT. The rearrangement joins TRBV10-3 to TRBJ1-1; the D gene is possibly TRBD1 (6 bases). V lost 0 bases and J 4 bases, leaving 9 bases between the germline ends. The CDR3 spans 14 residues. Germline CDR1 reads ENHRY; CDR2 reads SYGVKD.

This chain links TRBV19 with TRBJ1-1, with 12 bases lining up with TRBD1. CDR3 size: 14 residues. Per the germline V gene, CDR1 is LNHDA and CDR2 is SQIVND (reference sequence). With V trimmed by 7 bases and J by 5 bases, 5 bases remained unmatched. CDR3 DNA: TGTGCCAGTAACAGGGACAGGGGGCTTACTGAAGCTTTCTTT. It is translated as CASNRDRGLTEAFF.

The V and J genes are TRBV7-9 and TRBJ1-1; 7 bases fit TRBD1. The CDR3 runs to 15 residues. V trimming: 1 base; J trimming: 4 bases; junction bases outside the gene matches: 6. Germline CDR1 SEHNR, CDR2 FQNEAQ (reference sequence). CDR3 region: CASSLGTGAPTEAFF. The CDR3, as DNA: TGTGCCAGCAGCTTAGGAACAGGGGCGCCCACTGAAGCTTTCTTT.

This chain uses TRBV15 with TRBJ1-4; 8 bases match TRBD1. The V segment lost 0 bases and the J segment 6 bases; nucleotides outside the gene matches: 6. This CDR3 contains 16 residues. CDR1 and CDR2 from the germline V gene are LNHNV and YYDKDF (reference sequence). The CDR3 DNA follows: TGTGCCACCAGCAGAGATCGAACAGGGGGATATGAAAAACTGTTTTTT. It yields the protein CATSRDRTGGYEKLFF.

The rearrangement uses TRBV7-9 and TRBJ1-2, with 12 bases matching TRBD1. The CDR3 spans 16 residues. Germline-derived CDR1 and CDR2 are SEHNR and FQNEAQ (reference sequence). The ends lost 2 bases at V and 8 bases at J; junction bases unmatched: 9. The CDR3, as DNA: TGTGCCAGCAGCTTACCGCCGGGACAGGGGGCGCGAGGCTACACCTTC. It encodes CASSLPPGQGARGYTF.

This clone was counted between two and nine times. The CDR3 spells CASRRGGPAGELFF. CDR3 bases: TGTGCCAGCAGGAGGGGGGGGCCGGCCGGGGAGCTGTTTTTT. The chain carries TRBV25-1 and TRBJ2-2; D may be TRBD2 (7 bases). The CDR3 has 14 amino acids. V was clipped by 6 bases and J by 6 bases, with 14 bases between them. The germline V gene encodes CDR1 MGHDK and CDR2 SYGVNS.

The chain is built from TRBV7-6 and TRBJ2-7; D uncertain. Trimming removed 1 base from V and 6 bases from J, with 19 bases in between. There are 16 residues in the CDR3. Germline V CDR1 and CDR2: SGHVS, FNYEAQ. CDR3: CASSLDPGDLLVEQYF. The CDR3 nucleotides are TGTGCCAGCAGCTTAGATCCAGGCGACCTTTTGGTCGAGCAGTACTTC.